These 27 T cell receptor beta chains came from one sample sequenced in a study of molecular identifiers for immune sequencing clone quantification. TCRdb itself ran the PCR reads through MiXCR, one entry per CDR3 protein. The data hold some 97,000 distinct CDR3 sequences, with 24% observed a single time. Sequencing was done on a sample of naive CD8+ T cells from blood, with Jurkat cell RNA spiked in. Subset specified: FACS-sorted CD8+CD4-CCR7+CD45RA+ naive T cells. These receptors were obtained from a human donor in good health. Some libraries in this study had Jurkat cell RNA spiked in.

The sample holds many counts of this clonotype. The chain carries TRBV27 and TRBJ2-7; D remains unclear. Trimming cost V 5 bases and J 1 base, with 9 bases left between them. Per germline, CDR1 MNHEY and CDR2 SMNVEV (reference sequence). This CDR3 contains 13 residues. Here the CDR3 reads CASSIGKSYEQYF. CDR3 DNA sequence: TGTGCCAGCAGTATCGGCAAATCCTACGAGCAGTACTTC.

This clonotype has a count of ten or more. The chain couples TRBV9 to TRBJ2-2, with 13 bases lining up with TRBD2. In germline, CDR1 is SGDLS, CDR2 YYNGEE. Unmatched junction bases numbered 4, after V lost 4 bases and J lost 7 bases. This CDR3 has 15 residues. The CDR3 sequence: CASSPRTSGGGELFF. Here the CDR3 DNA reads TGTGCCAGCAGCCCCCGGACTAGCGGGGGCGGGGAGCTGTTTTTT.

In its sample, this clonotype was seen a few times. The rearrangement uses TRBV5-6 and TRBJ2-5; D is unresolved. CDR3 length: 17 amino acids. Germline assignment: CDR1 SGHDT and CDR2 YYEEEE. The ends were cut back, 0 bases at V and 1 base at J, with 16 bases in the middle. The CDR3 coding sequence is TGTGCCAGCAGCTTGGGTCTGACAAGGTCGACCCAAGAGACCCAGTACTTC. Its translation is CASSLGLTRSTQETQYF.

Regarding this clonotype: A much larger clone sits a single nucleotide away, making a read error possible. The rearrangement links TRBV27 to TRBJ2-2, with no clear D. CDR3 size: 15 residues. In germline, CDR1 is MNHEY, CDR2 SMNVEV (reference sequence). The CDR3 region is CARSFWQHRNGELFF. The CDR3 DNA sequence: TGTGCCCGCAGTTTTTGGCAGCATCGCAACGGGGAGCTGTTTTTT.

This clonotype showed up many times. For the CDR3, the DNA is TGTGCCAGCAGCTACTTAGCGGGAGCCAACAATGAGCAGTTCTTC. Translation: CASSYLAGANNEQFF. The V gene is TRBV11-2, the J gene TRBJ2-1; 9 bases align to TRBD2. This CDR3 contains 15 residues. V gave up 4 bases and J gave up 5 bases; unmatched junction bases: 6. In germline, CDR1 is SGHAT, CDR2 FQNNGV.

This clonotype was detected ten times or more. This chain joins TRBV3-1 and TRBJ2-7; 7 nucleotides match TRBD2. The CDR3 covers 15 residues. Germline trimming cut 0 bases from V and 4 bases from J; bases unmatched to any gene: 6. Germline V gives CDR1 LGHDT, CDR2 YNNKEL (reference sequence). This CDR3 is CASSQDQRGGYEQYF. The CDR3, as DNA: TGTGCCAGCAGCCAAGATCAGCGGGGTGGTTACGAGCAGTACTTC.

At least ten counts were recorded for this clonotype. The CDR3 nucleotides read TGTGCCAGCAGCCAAGGGGCCCCGGGACTAGCCTATGGCGGGGAGCTGTTTTTT. Protein sequence: CASSQGAPGLAYGGELFF. The chain employs TRBV3-1 and TRBJ2-2; 9 bases match TRBD2. Germline V gives CDR1 LGHDT, CDR2 YNNKEL (reference sequence). The V segment lost 1 base and the J segment 7 bases; nucleotides outside the gene matches: 13. The CDR3 is 18 residues long.

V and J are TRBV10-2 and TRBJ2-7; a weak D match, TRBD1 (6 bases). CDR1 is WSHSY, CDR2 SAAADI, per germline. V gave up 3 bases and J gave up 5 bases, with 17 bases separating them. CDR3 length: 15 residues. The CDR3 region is CASSDGAGVSHEQYF. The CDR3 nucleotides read TGCGCCAGCAGTGATGGGGCAGGGGTTTCCCACGAGCAGTACTTC.

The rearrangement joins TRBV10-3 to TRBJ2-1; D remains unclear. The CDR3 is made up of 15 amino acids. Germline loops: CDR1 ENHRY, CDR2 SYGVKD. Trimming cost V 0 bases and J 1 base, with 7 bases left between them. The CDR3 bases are TGTGCCATCAGTGAGTCAAGCACATCCTACAATGAGCAGTTCTTC. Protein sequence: CAISESSTSYNEQFF.

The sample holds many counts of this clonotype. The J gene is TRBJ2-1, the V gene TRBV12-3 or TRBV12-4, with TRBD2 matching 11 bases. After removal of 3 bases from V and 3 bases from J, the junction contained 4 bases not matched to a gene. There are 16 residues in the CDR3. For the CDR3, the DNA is TGTGCCAGCAGTTTCTTCCTAGCGGGGGGCTACAATGAGCAGTTCTTC. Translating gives CASSFFLAGGYNEQFF.

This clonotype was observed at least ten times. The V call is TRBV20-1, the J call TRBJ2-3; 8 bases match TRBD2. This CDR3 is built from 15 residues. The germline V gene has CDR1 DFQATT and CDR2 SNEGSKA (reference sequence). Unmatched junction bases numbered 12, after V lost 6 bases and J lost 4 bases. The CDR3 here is CSATRTSLSPDTQYF. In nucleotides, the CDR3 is TGCAGTGCAACCCGGACTAGCCTTTCTCCAGATACGCAGTATTTT.

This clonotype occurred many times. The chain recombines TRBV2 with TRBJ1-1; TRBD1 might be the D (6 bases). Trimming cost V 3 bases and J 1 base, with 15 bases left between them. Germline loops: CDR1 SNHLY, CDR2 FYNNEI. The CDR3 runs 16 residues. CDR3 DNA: TGTGCCAGCAGTGACGTGGGGGGCTCATGGAACACTGAAGCTTTCTTT. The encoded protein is CASSDVGGSWNTEAFF.

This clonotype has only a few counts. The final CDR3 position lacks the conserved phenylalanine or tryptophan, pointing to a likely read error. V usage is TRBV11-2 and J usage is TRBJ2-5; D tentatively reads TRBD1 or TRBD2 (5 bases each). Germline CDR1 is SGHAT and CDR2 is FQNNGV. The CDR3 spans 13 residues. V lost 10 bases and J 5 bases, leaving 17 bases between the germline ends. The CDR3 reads CATELWGSETQYS. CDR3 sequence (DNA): TGTGCCACCGAATTATGGGGGTCCGAGACCCAGTACTCC.

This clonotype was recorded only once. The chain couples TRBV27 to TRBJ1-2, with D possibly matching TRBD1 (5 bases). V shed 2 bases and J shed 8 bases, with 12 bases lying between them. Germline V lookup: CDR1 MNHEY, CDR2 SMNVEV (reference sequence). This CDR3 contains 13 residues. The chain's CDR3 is CASSLVRGGGYTF. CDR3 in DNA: TGTGCCAGCAGTTTAGTGAGGGGTGGGGGCTACACCTTC.

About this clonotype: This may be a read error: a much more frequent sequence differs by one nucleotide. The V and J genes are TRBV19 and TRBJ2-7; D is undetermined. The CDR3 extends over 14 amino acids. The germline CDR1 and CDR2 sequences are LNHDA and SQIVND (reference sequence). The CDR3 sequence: CASGMTRSDYEQYF. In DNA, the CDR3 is TGTGCCAGTGGTATGACCCGGAGCGACTACGAGCAGTACTTC.

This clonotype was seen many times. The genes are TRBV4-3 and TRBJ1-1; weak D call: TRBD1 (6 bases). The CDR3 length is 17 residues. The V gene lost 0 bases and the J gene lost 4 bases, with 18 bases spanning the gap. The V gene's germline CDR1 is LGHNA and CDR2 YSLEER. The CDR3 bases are TGCGCCAGCAGCCAAGAATGGGGGGCCCGAGTCCGCACTGAAGCTTTCTTT. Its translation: CASSQEWGARVRTEAFF.

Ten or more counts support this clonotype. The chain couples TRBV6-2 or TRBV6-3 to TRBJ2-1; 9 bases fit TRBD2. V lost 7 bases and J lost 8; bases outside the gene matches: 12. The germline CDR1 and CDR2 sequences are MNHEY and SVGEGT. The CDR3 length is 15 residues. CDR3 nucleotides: TGTGCCAGCAATTTCATAGCGGGAGTCGGAGATGAGCAGTTCTTC. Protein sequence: CASNFIAGVGDEQFF.

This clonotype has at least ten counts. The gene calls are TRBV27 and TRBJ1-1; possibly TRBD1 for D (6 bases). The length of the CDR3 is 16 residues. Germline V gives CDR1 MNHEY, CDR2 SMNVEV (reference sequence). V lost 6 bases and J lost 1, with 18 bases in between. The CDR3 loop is CASRSLRGDPNTEAFF. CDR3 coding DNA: TGTGCCAGCAGATCCCTCAGGGGAGACCCGAACACTGAAGCTTTCTTT.

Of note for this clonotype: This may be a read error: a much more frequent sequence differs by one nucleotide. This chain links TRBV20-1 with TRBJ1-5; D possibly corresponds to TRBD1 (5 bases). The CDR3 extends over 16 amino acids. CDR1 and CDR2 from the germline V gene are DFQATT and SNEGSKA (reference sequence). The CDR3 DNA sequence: TGCAGTGCTAGGGGGACTTTGGGGGTTAGCAATCAGCCCCTGCATTTT. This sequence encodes CSARGTLGVSNQPLHF.

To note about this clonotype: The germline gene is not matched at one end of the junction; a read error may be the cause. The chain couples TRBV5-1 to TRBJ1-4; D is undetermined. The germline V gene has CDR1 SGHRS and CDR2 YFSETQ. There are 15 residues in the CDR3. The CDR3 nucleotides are TGCGCCCGCAGCTTGTACACGACAACTAATGAAAAACTGTTTTTT. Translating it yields CARSLYTTTNEKLFF.

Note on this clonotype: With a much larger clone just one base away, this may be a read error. CDR3 sequence (DNA): TGTGCCAGCAGGTGGGCGGGAGCTGTAGATACGCGGTATTTT. Protein product: CASRWAGAVDTRYF. The rearrangement uses TRBV28 and TRBJ2-3; TRBD2 agrees at 7 bases. The CDR3 length is 14 residues. Germline loops: CDR1 MDHEN, CDR2 SYDVKM.

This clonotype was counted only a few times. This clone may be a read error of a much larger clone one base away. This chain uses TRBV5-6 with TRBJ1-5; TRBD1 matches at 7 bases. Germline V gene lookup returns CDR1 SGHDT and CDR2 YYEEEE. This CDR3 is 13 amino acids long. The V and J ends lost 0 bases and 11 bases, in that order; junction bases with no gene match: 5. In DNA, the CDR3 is TGTGCCAGCAGCTTGGAAGGGGGCCAGGCCCAGCATTTT. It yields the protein CASSLEGGQAQHF.

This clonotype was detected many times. The DNA of the CDR3 is TGTGCCAGCAGCTTTACGGGCCACGAGCAGTACTTC. It is translated as CASSFTGHEQYF. V gene TRBV5-5 combines with J gene TRBJ2-7, with D uncertain. V lost 2 bases, J lost 5 bases, and 8 bases lay in between. This CDR3 has 12 residues. Germline V CDR1 and CDR2: SGHKS, YYEKEE (reference sequence).

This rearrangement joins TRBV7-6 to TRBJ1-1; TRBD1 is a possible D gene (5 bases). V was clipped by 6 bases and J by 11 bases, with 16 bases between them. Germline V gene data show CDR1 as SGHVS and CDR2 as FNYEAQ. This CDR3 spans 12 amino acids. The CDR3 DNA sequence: TGTGCCAGCAGTCCTTCGGGGACTGCCGCTTTCTTT. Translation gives CASSPSGTAAFF.

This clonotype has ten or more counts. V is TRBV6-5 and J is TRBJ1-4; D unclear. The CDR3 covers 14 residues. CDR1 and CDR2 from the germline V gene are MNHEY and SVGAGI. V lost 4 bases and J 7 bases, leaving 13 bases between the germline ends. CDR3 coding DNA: TGTGCCAGCAGTTCGACTACATGGGGTGAAAAACTGTTTTTT. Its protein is CASSSTTWGEKLFF.

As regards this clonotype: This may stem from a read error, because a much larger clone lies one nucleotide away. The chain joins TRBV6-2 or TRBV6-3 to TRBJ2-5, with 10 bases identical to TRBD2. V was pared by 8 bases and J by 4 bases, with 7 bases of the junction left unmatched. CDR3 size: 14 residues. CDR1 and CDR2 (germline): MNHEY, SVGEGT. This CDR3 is CASGLTSGVETQYF. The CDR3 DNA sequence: TGTGCCAGCGGACTAACTAGCGGGGTAGAGACCCAGTACTTC.

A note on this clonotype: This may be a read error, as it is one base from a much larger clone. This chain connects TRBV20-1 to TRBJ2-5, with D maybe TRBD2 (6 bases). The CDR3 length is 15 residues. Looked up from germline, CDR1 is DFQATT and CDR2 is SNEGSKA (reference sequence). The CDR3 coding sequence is TGCAGTGCTAGAGATCTTACGGGGGTTCAAGGGACCCAGTACTTC. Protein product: CSARDLTGVQGTQYF.